The rows below give T cell receptor beta chains drawn from one sample of a study of blood T cell repertoires in COVID-19. Assay used: immunoSEQ multiplex PCR; TCRdb lists only in-frame clones, some missing. Of 130,000 to 150,000 clones in the sample, 81% were seen once. The source material was peripheral blood. These TCRs come from a human donor in a cohort sampled during active COVID-19. Both conserved end residues are part of each CDR3. The order of the fields is D gene, clone size, V gene, J gene, CDR3 protein, CDR3 DNA. A D gene is named only where the DNA matches it firmly. Clone size, where shown, is once, few, many, or a class for clones that have expanded.

d_gene: TRBD1; abundance: .; v_gene: TRBV28; j_gene: TRBJ2-1; CDR3aa: CASRGRGPSSYNEQFF; CDR3nt: TGTGCCAGCAGGGGCAGGGGGCCGAGCTCCTACAATGAGCAGTTCTTC
d_gene: TRBD2; abundance: .; v_gene: TRBV24-1; j_gene: TRBJ2-2; CDR3aa: CATSDLGSGKAGELFF; CDR3nt: TGTGCCACCAGTGATTTGGGTAGCGGGAAGGCCGGGGAGCTGTTTTTT
d_gene: TRBD1; abundance: .; v_gene: TRBV7-8; j_gene: TRBJ2-6; CDR3aa: CASSTRTGVMTNVLTF; CDR3nt: TGTGCCAGCAGCACCCGGACAGGGGTTATGACCAACGTCCTGACTTTC
d_gene: .; abundance: .; v_gene: TRBV27; j_gene: TRBJ2-7; CDR3aa: CASSKLPGLSPYEQYF; CDR3nt: TGTGCCAGCAGCAAACTTCCGGGACTCTCCCCCTACGAGCAGTACTTC
d_gene: .; abundance: .; v_gene: TRBV9; j_gene: TRBJ2-7; CDR3aa: CASSVGQGTNEQYF; CDR3nt: TGTGCCAGCAGCGTAGGTCAGGGAACGAACGAGCAGTACTTC
d_gene: TRBD1; abundance: .; v_gene: TRBV15; j_gene: TRBJ1-1; CDR3aa: CATSPRGRTEAFF; CDR3nt: TGTGCCACCAGTCCCAGGGGGAGGACTGAAGCTTTCTTT
d_gene: TRBD1; abundance: .; v_gene: TRBV2; j_gene: TRBJ2-5; CDR3aa: CASRGQGSGQETQYF; CDR3nt: TGTGCCAGCAGGGGACAGGGATCGGGCCAAGAGACCCAGTACTTC
d_gene: TRBD1; abundance: few; v_gene: TRBV27; j_gene: TRBJ2-3; CDR3aa: CASSSFDRGRLTDTQYF; CDR3nt: TGTGCCAGCAGTTCCTTCGACAGGGGAAGACTCACAGATACGCAGTATTTT
d_gene: .; abundance: .; v_gene: TRBV27; j_gene: TRBJ2-7; CDR3aa: CASSLSSSTYEQYF; CDR3nt: TGTGCCAGCAGTTTATCTAGCTCTACCTACGAGCAGTACTTC
d_gene: .; abundance: .; v_gene: TRBV5-6; j_gene: TRBJ2-6; CDR3aa: CASSELRGANVLTF; CDR3nt: TGTGCCAGCAGCGAACTACGGGGGGCCAACGTCCTGACTTTC
d_gene: TRBD1; abundance: .; v_gene: TRBV11-2; j_gene: TRBJ1-2; CDR3aa: CASSLEGQGLYGYTF; CDR3nt: TGTGCCAGCAGCTTAGAGGGACAGGGCCTATATGGCTACACCTTC
d_gene: TRBD1; abundance: .; v_gene: TRBV5-5; j_gene: TRBJ1-1; CDR3aa: CASSRQGSTEAFF; CDR3nt: TGTGCCAGCAGCAGACAGGGGAGCACTGAAGCTTTCTTT
d_gene: TRBD1; abundance: .; v_gene: TRBV27; j_gene: TRBJ2-7; CDR3aa: CASSQDRGLYEQYF; CDR3nt: TGTGCCAGCAGTCAAGACAGGGGGTTATACGAGCAGTACTTC
d_gene: .; abundance: .; v_gene: TRBV5-4; j_gene: TRBJ2-5; CDR3aa: CASSSSGQPQETQYF; CDR3nt: TGTGCCAGCAGCTCGTCGGGACAACCCCAAGAGACCCAGTACTTC
d_gene: TRBD2; abundance: .; v_gene: TRBV4-2; j_gene: TRBJ2-1; CDR3aa: CASSQRLGLAGDNEQFF; CDR3nt: TGTGCCAGCAGCCAAAGACTGGGACTAGCGGGAGACAATGAGCAGTTCTTC
d_gene: .; abundance: .; v_gene: TRBV28; j_gene: TRBJ2-7; CDR3aa: CASRRGTGLYEQYF; CDR3nt: TGTGCCAGCAGGAGGGGGACGGGTCTCTACGAGCAGTACTTC
d_gene: TRBD2; abundance: .; v_gene: TRBV24-1; j_gene: TRBJ2-5; CDR3aa: CATSDFTSVHQETQYF; CDR3nt: TGTGCCACCAGTGATTTCACTAGCGTTCACCAAGAGACCCAGTACTTC